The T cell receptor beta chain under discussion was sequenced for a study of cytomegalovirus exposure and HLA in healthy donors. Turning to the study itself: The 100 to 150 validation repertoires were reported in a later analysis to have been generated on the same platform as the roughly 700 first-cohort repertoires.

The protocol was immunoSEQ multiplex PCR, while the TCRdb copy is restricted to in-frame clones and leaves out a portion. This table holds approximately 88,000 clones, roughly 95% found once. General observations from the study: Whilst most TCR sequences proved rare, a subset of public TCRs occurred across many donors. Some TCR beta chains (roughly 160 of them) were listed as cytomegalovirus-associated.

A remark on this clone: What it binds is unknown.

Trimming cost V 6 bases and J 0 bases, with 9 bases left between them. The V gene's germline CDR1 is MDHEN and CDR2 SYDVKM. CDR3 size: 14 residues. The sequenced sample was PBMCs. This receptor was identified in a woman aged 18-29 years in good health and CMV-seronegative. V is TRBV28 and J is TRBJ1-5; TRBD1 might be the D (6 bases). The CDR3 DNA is TGTGCCAGCAGGGAAGGGGGTAGCAATCAGCCCCAGCATTTT. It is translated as CASREGGSNQPQHF.